This T cell receptor (beta chain) was recorded in a study of cytomegalovirus exposure and HLA in healthy donors. At the level of the study: Sequencing of 150 million to 200 million T cells in an earlier analysis found under 120 million unique TCR beta sequences.

The PCR made use of 60 Vbeta and 13 Jbeta primers. TCRdb's copy holds only in-frame clones and misses some; the assay was immunoSEQ multiplex PCR. The repertoire holds around 120,000 clones, around 72% seen once, with 8.2% in the top ten. Germline CDR1 reads SGHVS; CDR2 reads FNYEAQ. The CDR3 loop spans 14 amino acids. Trimming stripped 2 bases from V and 3 bases from J, with 10 bases between. What was sequenced was PBMCs. The J gene is TRBJ1-2, the V gene TRBV7-6; D gene ambiguous. The TCR comes from a woman in her thirties or forties in good health and CMV-seropositive. CDR3 region: CASSLTLEDYGYTF. The CDR3 nucleotides read TGTGCCAGCAGCTTAACCCTTGAGGACTATGGCTACACCTTC.